The clone carrying this T cell receptor (beta chain) was found once. Its antigen is still unknown. TCRdb's table, derived via immunoSEQ multiplex PCR, lists solely in-frame clones and lacks some. The sample shows roughly 5,000 clones, around 80% of them seen only once. This record comes from a study of immune cell composition in non-small cell lung cancer. Template was genomic DNA from frozen, unsorted single-cell suspensions. This CDR3 has 17 residues. The V gene end was trimmed by 1 base and the J gene end by 2 bases; junction bases not matched to a gene: 5. Per germline, CDR1 SEHNR and CDR2 FQNEAQ (reference sequence). Study findings and constraints: Shared sequences between tumour-reactive and dominant in vivo clones were not proven. Clones >0.5% enriched in tumour were rarer in adenocarcinoma (around 33%) than squamous (roughly 80%). Tumour TCR-beta clonality showed no significant link to smoking pack-years.

The chain joins TRBV7-9 to TRBJ1-5, with TRBD1 matching 10 bases. Sequencing input: lung tumor tissue. This TCR came from a human donor with non-small cell lung cancer. CDR3 amino acids: CASSLVRGTGGNQPQHF. DNA of the CDR3: TGTGCCAGCAGCTTAGTCCGCGGGACAGGGGGCAATCAGCCCCAGCATTTT.